These T cell receptor beta chains were read from a single sample in a study of T cell responses to AZD1222 COVID-19 vaccine. TCRdb's table, derived via immunoSEQ multiplex PCR, lists solely in-frame clones and lacks some. Seen here are approximately 140,000 clones, roughly 93% observed once, and the top ten hold about 5%. Here the sequenced sample was peripheral blood, taken on day 0 of AZD1222 vaccination. The origin of the receptors is an adult in good health. Each CDR3 is given with its conserved first and last residue. Fields, in order: CDR3 protein, CDR3 DNA, V gene, clone size, J gene, D gene. The D gene is left open where the match is weak. Clone size is shown for a subset of rows, as once, few, many or a class of expanded clone.

cdr3_aa: CASSALDILMGYTF
cdr3_nt: TGTGCCAGTAGTGCCCTTGACATATTAATGGGCTACACCTTC
v_call: TRBV19
clone_size: NA
j_call: TRBJ1-2
d_call: NA

cdr3_aa: CSASWASNEQFF
cdr3_nt: TGCAGTGCTAGTTGGGCCTCCAATGAGCAGTTCTTC
v_call: TRBV20-1
clone_size: NA
j_call: TRBJ2-1
d_call: NA

cdr3_aa: CASSPVRTGGYEQYF
cdr3_nt: TGTGCCAGCTCACCAGTACGGACAGGGGGCTACGAGCAGTACTTC
v_call: TRBV18
clone_size: NA
j_call: TRBJ2-7
d_call: TRBD1

cdr3_aa: CASSPITHGDTEAFF
cdr3_nt: TGTGCCAGCAGCCCTATAACGCACGGAGACACTGAAGCTTTCTTT
v_call: TRBV3-1/TRBV3-2
clone_size: NA
j_call: TRBJ1-1
d_call: NA

cdr3_aa: CASSPRQGPPYEQYF
cdr3_nt: TGTGCCAGCAGCCCCCGACAGGGACCCCCCTACGAGCAGTACTTC
v_call: TRBV6-5
clone_size: NA
j_call: TRBJ2-7
d_call: TRBD1

cdr3_aa: CASDRLAGVTDTQYF
cdr3_nt: TGTGCCAGCGACCGACTAGCGGGAGTCACAGATACGCAGTATTTT
v_call: TRBV28
clone_size: NA
j_call: TRBJ2-3
d_call: TRBD2

cdr3_aa: CASSDGRPPQPQHF
cdr3_nt: TGTGCCAGCAGTGACGGTCGCCCCCCACAGCCCCAGCATTTT
v_call: TRBV6-2/TRBV6-3
clone_size: NA
j_call: TRBJ1-5
d_call: NA

cdr3_aa: CASSRRDRDYTF
cdr3_nt: TGTGCCAGCAGTCGGAGGGACAGGGACTACACCTTC
v_call: TRBV12-3/TRBV12-4
clone_size: NA
j_call: TRBJ1-2
d_call: TRBD1

cdr3_aa: CASSGTVSTDTQYF
cdr3_nt: TGTGCCAGCAGTGGGACAGTCAGCACAGATACGCAGTATTTT
v_call: TRBV2
clone_size: NA
j_call: TRBJ2-3
d_call: NA

cdr3_aa: CASSSGGYRGFNYGYTF
cdr3_nt: TGTGCCAGCAGCTCCGGGGGTTACAGGGGTTTTAACTATGGCTACACCTTC
v_call: TRBV5-6
clone_size: NA
j_call: TRBJ1-2
d_call: TRBD1

cdr3_aa: CAAATANYGYTF
cdr3_nt: TGTGCCGCGGCGACAGCTAACTATGGCTACACCTTC
v_call: TRBV27
clone_size: once
j_call: TRBJ1-2
d_call: NA

cdr3_aa: CASSFSGTAEAFF
cdr3_nt: TGTGCCAGCAGCTTCAGTGGGACTGCTGAAGCTTTCTTT
v_call: TRBV7-3
clone_size: NA
j_call: TRBJ1-1
d_call: NA

cdr3_aa: CAISELGSYGYTF
cdr3_nt: TGTGCCATCAGTGAACTGGGTAGCTATGGCTACACCTTC
v_call: TRBV10-3
clone_size: NA
j_call: TRBJ1-2
d_call: NA

cdr3_aa: CASRGAVDEQYF
cdr3_nt: TGTGCCAGCAGGGGGGCAGTGGACGAGCAGTACTTC
v_call: TRBV6-5
clone_size: NA
j_call: TRBJ2-7
d_call: NA

cdr3_aa: CASSYVVAGAQETQYF
cdr3_nt: TGTGCCAGCAGTTACGTTGTAGCGGGAGCCCAAGAGACCCAGTACTTC
v_call: TRBV6-2/TRBV6-3
clone_size: NA
j_call: TRBJ2-5
d_call: TRBD2

cdr3_aa: CSVERTDGEQFF
cdr3_nt: TGCAGCGTTGAAAGGACGGACGGGGAGCAGTTCTTC
v_call: TRBV29-1
clone_size: NA
j_call: TRBJ2-1
d_call: NA

cdr3_aa: CASRPEGGGTDTQYF
cdr3_nt: TGCGCCAGCAGACCCGAGGGGGGGGGCACAGATACGCAGTATTTT
v_call: TRBV4-1
clone_size: NA
j_call: TRBJ2-3
d_call: NA

cdr3_aa: CASNLQGAGTEAFF
cdr3_nt: TGTGCCAGTAATCTCCAGGGGGCCGGGACTGAAGCTTTCTTT
v_call: TRBV19
clone_size: NA
j_call: TRBJ1-1
d_call: TRBD1